This T cell receptor (beta chain) was identified in a study of CD8 T cell repertoires and HIV-1 epitope variants. Study as a whole: Separate wells received one of Twenty-five Gag or Nef variant peptides. Cultures ran roughly ten days, with IL-2, IL-7 and IL-15 added on days 3 and 7. Autologous T cell-negative cells served as antigen-presenting cells in equal numbers.

Study outcomes and limitations: Eight or nine antigen-specific TCR beta clonotypes were found; 5 to 7 seemed cross-reactive to variants.

CDR1 is MNHEY and CDR2 is SVGAGI in the germline V gene. CDR3 length: 16 residues. The V end lost 0 bases, the J end lost 3 bases, and 14 bases lay between the germline ends. Sequencing used immunoSEQ multiplex PCR; TCRdb keeps in-frame clones, though not all of them. The table has under 6,000 clones, approximately 70% seen once; the top ten hold 44%. This clone was picked up one time. Its antigen is not identified. Sequenced: cultured CD8+ T cells derived from PBMCs. The genes are TRBV6-5 and TRBJ1-1; no clear D gene. The sequence came from a male donor with HIV. The CDR3 DNA is TGTGCCAGCAGTTACTCCCTGGACGGGGTGGACACTGAAGCTTTCTTT. It yields the protein CASSYSLDGVDTEAFF.